This T cell receptor (beta chain) was observed in a study of blood T cell repertoires in COVID-19. Study at large: Nucleic acid was either cDNA or gDNA, and it came from T cells, B-cell-depleted T cells, or PBMCs.

The cohort comprised adults aged about 18 to 90 years residing in 20 to 25 US areas. Participants' reported clinical history set cohort assignment. Two negative PCRs, clearance, or symptom resolution were required of recovered Cohort 3 donors. Assay used: immunoSEQ multiplex PCR; TCRdb lists only in-frame clones, some missing. The table records around 140,000 clones, around 87% of them present only once. This clone was seen more than once but under ten times. The CDR3 consists of 14 residues. V lost 0 bases to trimming and J lost 6 bases, with 9 bases between them. The germline gives CDR1 LNHDA, CDR2 SQIVND (reference sequence).

Source material: PBMCs or T cells enriched from blood (not recorded which). The chain carries TRBV19 and TRBJ1-5; perhaps TRBD1 as D (5 bases). The origin of this receptor is a man in his sixties who had recovered from COVID-19. CDR3 sequence reads: CASSIDWGLQPQHF. The DNA for the CDR3 is TGTGCCAGTAGTATAGATTGGGGACTTCAGCCCCAGCATTTT.